This T cell receptor beta chain appears in the sequencing data of a study of blood T cells in healthy people across ages. Overall study findings and caveats: Bulk PBMC profiling left naive and antigen-experienced comparisons inconclusive. Greater diversity and more naive CD4+ cells were seen in long-lived donors than in aged donors.

The donors, aged about 6 to 95, were healthy Caucasians from Russia. Ten milliliters of peripheral blood were drawn from each donor into EDTA-treated tubes. Comments on this clonotype: Its antigen is not identified.

The germline gives CDR1 SGHVS, CDR2 FQNEAQ. J was trimmed by 10 bases and V by 5 bases; bases with no gene match: 11. This CDR3 comprises 14 residues. It was with a sample-barcoded 5' primer and a J-beta primer mix that a second PCR of roughly 6 to 11 cycles was run. TCRdb reprocessed the 5' RACE reads via MiXCR and lists one record per CDR3 protein. The table records approximately 850,000 distinct CDR3 sequences, approximately 44% of them present only once. The genes are TRBV7-8 and TRBJ2-7, with 10 bases aligning to TRBD1. Sequenced input: blood. The sequence derives from a man in his sixties in good health. The DNA for the CDR3 is TGTGCCAGCAGCGCAGACGGGACAGGGGTTAACCAGTACTTC. It yields the protein CASSADGTGVNQYF.